The rows below give T cell receptor beta chains drawn from one sample of a study of regulatory T cells in long-lasting Graves disease. TCRdb itself ran the multiplex PCR reads through MiXCR, one entry per CDR3 protein. The sample lists hundreds of thousands of distinct CDR3 sequences; roughly 15% were seen once. Separately, the same data were catalogued under a study of T cells in Graves' hyperthyroidism and ophthalmopathy.

Material: peripheral blood mononuclear cells (PBMCs), obtained at new diagnosis, from a patient treated with antithyroid drugs. Receptor source: a woman aged 30 to 39 with Graves disease. The conserved cysteine and the conserved F or W are not part of the CDR3 here. The order of the fields is D gene, V gene, CDR3 protein. The D gene is left open where the match is weak.

d_gene: -; v_gene: TRBV3-1; CDR3aa: ASSQDTQPQH
d_gene: -; v_gene: TRBV15; CDR3aa: ATSPESILAAPSYNEQF
d_gene: TRBD1; v_gene: TRBV19; CDR3aa: ASPPPGQGLYTEAF
d_gene: TRBD1; v_gene: TRBV5-1; CDR3aa: ASSLAPGGETQY
d_gene: -; v_gene: TRBV28; CDR3aa: ASSLEGQGRRSPPH
d_gene: -; v_gene: TRBV7-3; CDR3aa: ASSFSGGSGELF
d_gene: -; v_gene: TRBV11-2; CDR3aa: ASSFPGMNTEAF
d_gene: TRBD1; v_gene: TRBV27; CDR3aa: ASSPTGWSYEQY
d_gene: -; v_gene: TRBV7-6; CDR3aa: ASSLVLMNTEAF
d_gene: TRBD2; v_gene: TRBV19; CDR3aa: ASSTPSGRDQETQY
d_gene: -; v_gene: TRBV30; CDR3aa: AWSVLGWTDTNEKLF
d_gene: TRBD2; v_gene: TRBV20-1; CDR3aa: SASDGPGGQPEQY
d_gene: -; v_gene: TRBV12-3/TRBV12-4; CDR3aa: ASSQDRAEFAQPQH
d_gene: -; v_gene: TRBV9; CDR3aa: ASGDTQY